The rows below give T cell receptor beta chains drawn from one sample of a study of cytotoxic CD8 clonotypes in ibrutinib-treated CLL. TCRdb keeps only in-frame clones here, not all; method: immunoSEQ multiplex PCR. The sample holds over 95,000 clones, roughly 57% seen once. Sequences were derived from PBMCs, sampled after 24 months of ibrutinib treatment. Source of these receptors: a human donor with chronic lymphocytic leukemia. The CDR3 runs from the conserved cysteine through the conserved F or W.

TRBV18,TRBJ2-5,CASSPLPQETQYF
TRBV11-3,TRBJ2-5,CASSRRTSGGETQYF
TRBV5-1,TRBJ2-3,CASSLGIPTDTQYF
TRBV2,TRBJ2-7,CASSEEGFTEQYF
TRBV30,TRBJ1-1,CAWSVAGGNTEAFF
TRBV5-1,TRBJ2-5,CASSFGEGGQETQYF
TRBV29-1,TRBJ1-1,CSADRGNTEAFF
TRBV29-1,TRBJ1-2,CSVPGQGNGGYTF
TRBV7-6,TRBJ1-2,CASSLQTGVNYGYTF
TRBV6-1,TRBJ2-5,CASSNSLQETQYF
TRBV30,TRBJ2-6,CAWSSGQGAGANVLTF
TRBV30,TRBJ2-7,CAWDGGTYEQYF
TRBV5-1,TRBJ2-2,CASSRSVNTGELFF